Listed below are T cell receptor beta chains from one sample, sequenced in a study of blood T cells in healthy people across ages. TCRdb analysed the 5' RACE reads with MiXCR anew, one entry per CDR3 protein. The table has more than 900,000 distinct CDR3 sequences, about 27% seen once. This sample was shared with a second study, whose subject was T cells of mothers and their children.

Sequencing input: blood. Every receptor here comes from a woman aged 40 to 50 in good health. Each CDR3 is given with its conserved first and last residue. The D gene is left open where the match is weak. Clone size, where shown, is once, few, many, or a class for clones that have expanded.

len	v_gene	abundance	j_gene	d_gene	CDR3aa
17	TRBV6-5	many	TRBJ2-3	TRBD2	CASTYPYGGAKKNTQYF
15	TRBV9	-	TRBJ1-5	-	CASSVGGSANQPQHF
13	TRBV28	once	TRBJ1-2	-	CASTGQINYGYTF
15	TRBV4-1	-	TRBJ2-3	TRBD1	CASSHRQGAGDTQYF
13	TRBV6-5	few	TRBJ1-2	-	CASALRVNYGYTF
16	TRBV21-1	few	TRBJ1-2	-	CASSKEYGPQGGGYTF
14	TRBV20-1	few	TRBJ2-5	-	CSARFRIAFATQYF
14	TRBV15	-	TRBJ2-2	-	CATSRQGYTGELFF
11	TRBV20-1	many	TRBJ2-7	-	CSARDSYEQYF
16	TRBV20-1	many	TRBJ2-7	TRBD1	CSARDWGQGRAYEQYF
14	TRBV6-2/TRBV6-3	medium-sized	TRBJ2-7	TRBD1	CASSYSTGGYEQYF
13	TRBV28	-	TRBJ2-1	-	CASSWGPYNEQFF
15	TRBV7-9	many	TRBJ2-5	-	CASRELRGRQETQYF
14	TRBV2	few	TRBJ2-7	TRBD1	CATLPGTASYEQYF
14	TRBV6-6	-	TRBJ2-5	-	CASRMGSLGETQYF
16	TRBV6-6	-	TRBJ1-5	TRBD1	CASINRDSDSNQPQHF
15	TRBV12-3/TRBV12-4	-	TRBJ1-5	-	CASSLGGGLGQPQHF
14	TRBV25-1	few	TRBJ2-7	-	CASSDSNSAYEQYF
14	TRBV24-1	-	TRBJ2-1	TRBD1	CATSPPTGDNKQFF
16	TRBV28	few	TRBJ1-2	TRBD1	CASSPRPGQRNYGYTF
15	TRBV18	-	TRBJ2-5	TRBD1	CASSPTTGIMETQYF
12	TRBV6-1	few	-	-	CTSSELVETQYF
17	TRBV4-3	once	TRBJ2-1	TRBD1	CASSQGEGASSYNEQFF
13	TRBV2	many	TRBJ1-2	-	CASSAGGRYGYTF
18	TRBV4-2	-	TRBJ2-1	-	CASSQVPGGPSSGNEQFF
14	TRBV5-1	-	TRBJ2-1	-	CASSLVAGYNEQFF
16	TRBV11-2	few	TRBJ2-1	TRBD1	CASRHRGRSSYNEQFF
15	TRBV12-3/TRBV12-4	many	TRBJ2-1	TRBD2	CASGLAGSSYNEQFF
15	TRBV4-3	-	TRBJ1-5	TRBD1	CASSQDTGRGQPRHF
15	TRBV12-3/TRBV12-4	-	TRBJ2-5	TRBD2	CASCCPGGTKETQYF
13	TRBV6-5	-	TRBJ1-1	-	CASSYGRWAEAFF
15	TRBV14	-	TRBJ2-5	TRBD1	CASNQVRGPQETQYF
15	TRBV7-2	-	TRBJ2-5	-	CASSFGAAYTYELYF
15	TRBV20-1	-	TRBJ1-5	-	CSATRAGRGNQPQHF
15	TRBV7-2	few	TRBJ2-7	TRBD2	CASSGAPGGIYEQYF
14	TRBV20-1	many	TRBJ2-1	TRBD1	CSARETPRQGVEFF
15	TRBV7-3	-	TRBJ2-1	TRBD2	CAGSLSGGAYNEQFF
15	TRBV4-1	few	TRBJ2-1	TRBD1	CASNIDRGSYNEQFF
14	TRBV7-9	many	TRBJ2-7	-	CASSKGGTFYEQYF
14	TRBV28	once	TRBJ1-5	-	CASKDPGRYQPQHF